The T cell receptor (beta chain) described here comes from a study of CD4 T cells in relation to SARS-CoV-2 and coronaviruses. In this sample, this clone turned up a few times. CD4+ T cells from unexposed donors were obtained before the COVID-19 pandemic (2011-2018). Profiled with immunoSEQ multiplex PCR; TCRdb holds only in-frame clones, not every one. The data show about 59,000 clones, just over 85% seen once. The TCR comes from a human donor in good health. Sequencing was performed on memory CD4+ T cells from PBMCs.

The CDR3 DNA reads TGTGCCAGCAGAGTGGACAGGGGAGGCCAGCCCCAGCATTTT. Translated: CASRVDRGGQPQHF. The V and J genes are TRBV28 and TRBJ1-5, with 9 bases identical to TRBD1. Germline V gene lookup returns CDR1 MDHEN and CDR2 SYDVKM. The V and J ends lost 6 bases and 7 bases, in that order; junction bases with no gene match: 7. The CDR3 is 14 residues long.